Reported below is one T cell receptor (beta chain). The entry originates in a study of blood T cell repertoires in COVID-19. Overall study: Sources were T cells, B-cell-depleted T cells, or PBMCs; the material itself was cDNA or gDNA.

Generated by immunoSEQ multiplex PCR, the TCRdb table keeps only in-frame clones and is missing some. This sample yields approximately 240,000 clones, of which approximately 84% are seen a single time; under 4.5% belongs to the top ten. This CDR3 contains 18 residues. In germline, CDR1 is LNHDA, CDR2 SQIVND (reference sequence). J was trimmed by 0 bases and V by 3 bases; bases with no gene match: 10. This receptor was taken from a man in his fifties or sixties with acute or convalescent COVID-19. The chain uses TRBV19 and TRBJ2-7; 11 nucleotides line up with TRBD2. Input material: peripheral blood. In DNA form, the CDR3 reads TGTGCCAGTAGTATTATGGGACTAGCGGAAGGGGTCTCCTACGAGCAGTACTTC. It specifies CASSIMGLAEGVSYEQYF.